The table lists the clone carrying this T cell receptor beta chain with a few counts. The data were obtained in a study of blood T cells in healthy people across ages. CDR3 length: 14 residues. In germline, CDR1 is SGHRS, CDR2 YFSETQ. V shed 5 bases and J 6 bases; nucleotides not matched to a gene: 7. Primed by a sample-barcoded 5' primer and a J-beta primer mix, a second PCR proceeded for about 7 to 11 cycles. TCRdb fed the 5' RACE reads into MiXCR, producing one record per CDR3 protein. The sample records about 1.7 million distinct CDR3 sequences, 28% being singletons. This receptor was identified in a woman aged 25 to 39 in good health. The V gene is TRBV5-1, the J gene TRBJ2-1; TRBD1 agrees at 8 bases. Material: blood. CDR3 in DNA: TGCGCCAGCAGGCCCTGGACAGGGCTCAATGAGCAGTTCTTC. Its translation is CASRPWTGLNEQFF.